This entry lists 20 T cell receptor beta chains sequenced from one sample in a study of T cells after yellow fever vaccination. TCRdb passed the 5' RACE reads through MiXCR, listing each CDR3 protein once. The sample records more than 55,000 distinct CDR3 sequences, approximately 8% being singletons. Material: CD8+ T cells sorted from PBMCs, obtained 15 days after the yellow fever booster vaccination. These TCRs come from a man aged 25-45 years who received the YFV17D yellow fever vaccine.

This clonotype was seen many times. As DNA, the CDR3 is TGCGCCAGCAGCTGGGCGGGGGCCGGGCGGGAACCCTACAATGAGCAGTTCTTC. Its protein product is CASSWAGAGREPYNEQFF. The V call is TRBV5-1, the J call TRBJ2-1; D perhaps matches TRBD2 (7 bases). Germline V gene data show CDR1 as SGHRS and CDR2 as YFSETQ. Trimming cost V 3 bases and J 2 bases, with 21 bases left between them. This CDR3 has 18 amino acids.

This clonotype was seen ten or more times. J is TRBJ2-2 and V is TRBV10-3; TRBD2 is a possible D gene (5 bases). V dropped 0 bases and J dropped 1 base, with 9 bases sitting between them. CDR3 length equals 16 residues. From germline, CDR1 is ENHRY and CDR2 SYGVKD. The CDR3 DNA is TGTGCCATCAGTGAGTCGGGCCGGGAGAACACCGGGGAGCTGTTTTTT. Its translation: CAISESGRENTGELFF.

The table lists this clonotype with many counts. The chain uses TRBV18 and TRBJ2-3; D may be TRBD2 (6 bases). The CDR3 is made up of 15 amino acids. Germline lookup yields CDR1 KGHSH and CDR2 LQKENI. Trimming stripped 4 bases from V and 1 base from J, with 12 bases between. CDR3 protein: CASSLGTRGTDTQYF. The CDR3 DNA is TGTGCCAGCTCACTTGGGACTCGCGGCACAGATACGCAGTATTTT.

The gene calls are TRBV5-8 and TRBJ2-3; 10 positions agree with TRBD1. CDR3 length: 12 amino acids. The germline V gene encodes CDR1 SGHTS and CDR2 YDEGEE. In DNA, the CDR3 is TGTGTGACAGGGGGCGGGACAGATACGCAGTATTTT. This translates into CVTGGGTDTQYF.

This clonotype was picked up many times. The rearrangement links TRBV7-8 to TRBJ2-3, with TRBD2 identical over 8 bases. The CDR3 length is 16 residues. With 0 bases clipped from V and 6 bases from J, the junction kept 8 bases outside the gene matches. Germline lookup yields CDR1 SGHVS and CDR2 FQNEAQ. Here the CDR3 reads CASSLAVSGMGDTQYF. In DNA, the CDR3 is TGTGCCAGCAGCTTAGCGGTTAGCGGGATGGGGGATACGCAGTATTTT.

This chain connects TRBV20-1 to TRBJ2-7; a weak D match, TRBD2 (6 bases). V lost 4 bases and J lost 3, with 16 bases in between. CDR1 is DFQATT, CDR2 SNEGSKA, per germline (reference sequence). The CDR3 extends over 14 amino acids. This chain's CDR3 is CSANRGTDFYEQYF. The DNA of the CDR3 is TGCAGTGCTAACCGCGGGACTGACTTCTACGAGCAGTACTTC.

This clonotype was recorded at least ten times. This chain joins TRBV13 and TRBJ1-5; no reliable D call. The germline V gene encodes CDR1 PRHDT and CDR2 FYEKMQ (reference sequence). The CDR3 is 13 residues long. V lost 0 bases, J lost 4 bases, and 4 bases lay in between. CDR3 DNA: TGTGCCAGCAGCTTAGGTGTGAATCAGCCCCAGCATTTT. It encodes CASSLGVNQPQHF.

This clonotype has a count of ten or more. V gene TRBV4-1 combines with J gene TRBJ2-1; weak D call: TRBD2 (7 bases). Between the trimmed V and J ends, which lost 0 bases and 4 bases, there was a span of 19 bases. The CDR3 is 18 amino acids. Germline V gene sequence: CDR1 MGHRA, CDR2 YSYEKL. CDR3 residues: CASSQEEGGGRVYNEQFF. CDR3 nucleotides: TGCGCCAGCAGCCAAGAGGAGGGGGGGGGTCGGGTTTACAATGAGCAGTTCTTC.

This clonotype was detected ten times or more. V gene TRBV6-5 combines with J gene TRBJ2-5; perhaps D is TRBD1 or TRBD2 (6 bases each). The CDR3 totals 14 residues. Trimming removed 2 bases at V and 5 bases at J, with 12 bases between. From germline, CDR1 is MNHEY and CDR2 SVGAGI. The CDR3 nucleotides are TGTGCCAGCAGTTACGTCGGGGGCGCGGAGACCCAGTACTTC. Translated: CASSYVGGAETQYF.

The chain couples TRBV1 to TRBJ1-3. TRBV1 is reported as a pseudogene. The CDR3 loop spans 16 amino acids. CDR3 bases: TGCACCAGCAGCCAAGAACGACAACCCTCTGGAAACACCATATATTTT. Translated: CTSSQERQPSGNTIYF.

This clonotype has a count of ten or more. This rearrangement joins TRBV4-3 to TRBJ2-1, with a tentative D call TRBD2 (6 bases). The CDR3 runs to 16 residues. V gave up 4 bases and J gave up 2 bases, with 15 bases separating them. Germline V CDR1 and CDR2: LGHNA, YSLEER. The CDR3 region is CASSPDGGRPYNEQFF. DNA of the CDR3: TGCGCCAGCAGCCCTGATGGGGGGAGACCCTACAATGAGCAGTTCTTC.

In its sample, this clonotype was seen many times. The V call is TRBV20-1, the J call TRBJ1-3; D ambiguous. The CDR3 contains 14 residues. The V gene's germline CDR1 is DFQATT and CDR2 SNEGSKA (reference sequence). Trimming shortened V by 6 bases and J by 0 bases, and 12 bases separated the two germline ends. The CDR3 DNA follows: TGCAGTGCAAACCAGAAGAACTCTGGAAACACCATATATTTT. Translation gives CSANQKNSGNTIYF.

The table lists this clonotype with many counts. The V and J genes are TRBV6-2 or TRBV6-3 and TRBJ1-5, with D perhaps TRBD1 (6 bases). Germline V gene lookup returns CDR1 MNHEY and CDR2 SVGEGT. Trimming removed 4 bases from V and 0 bases from J, with 19 bases in between. This CDR3 has 18 amino acids. For the CDR3, the DNA is TGTGCCAGCAGTTCACCGGGACATAGTCATGATAGCAATCAGCCCCAGCATTTT. Its protein is CASSSPGHSHDSNQPQHF.

This clonotype was seen at least ten times. V usage is TRBV6-4 and J usage is TRBJ2-3; possibly TRBD2 for D (6 bases). The CDR3 runs 14 residues. V lost 6 bases, J lost 2 bases, and 12 bases lay in between. The germline CDR1 and CDR2 sequences are MRHNA and SNTAGT. The CDR3 here is CASSPDYFTDTQYF. The DNA of the CDR3 is TGTGCCAGCAGCCCGGACTATTTCACAGATACGCAGTATTTT.

The table lists this clonotype with many counts. The chain links TRBV4-1 to TRBJ2-1; 10 nucleotides match TRBD2. The germline CDR1 and CDR2 sequences are MGHRA and YSYEKL. J lost 7 bases, V lost 1 base, and 7 bases had no gene match. This CDR3 spans 16 amino acids. CDR3 nucleotide sequence: TGCGCCAGCAGCCAAGTTGAGCTAGCGGGAGAGAATGAGCAGTTCTTC. Translation: CASSQVELAGENEQFF.

Regarding this clonotype: A much larger clone lies one base from this, so it may be a read error. CDR3 sequence: CASSQTGKANYRYTF. The DNA of the CDR3 is TGTGCCAGCAGCCAGACTGGAAAAGCTAACTATCGCTACACCTTC. The genes are TRBV14 and TRBJ1-2; D unresolved. The length of the CDR3 is 15 residues. Germline values: CDR1 SGHDN, CDR2 FVKESK.

This clonotype was recorded at least ten times. The chain couples TRBV28 to TRBJ2-7; D might be TRBD1 (7 bases). Trimming pared 4 bases from V and 4 bases from J, leaving 29 bases between. This CDR3 comprises 19 residues. Per the germline V gene, CDR1 is MDHEN and CDR2 is SYDVKM. CDR3 bases: TGTGCCAGCAGTTCCCCGACAGGGAGAAGGGGGGCTCTTCAGTACGAGCAGTACTTC. Its translation is CASSSPTGRRGALQYEQYF.

This clonotype was counted many times. The rearrangement joins TRBV5-1 to TRBJ2-5; 9 nucleotides align to TRBD1. Per germline, CDR1 SGHRS and CDR2 YFSETQ. V lost 2 bases, J lost 1 base, and 6 bases stayed unmatched. The CDR3 is 16 residues long. As DNA, the CDR3 is TGCGCCAGCAGCTTAGGGACAGGGAACCTCCAAGAGACCCAGTACTTC. Translated, it gives CASSLGTGNLQETQYF. Full variable domain (outside the CDR3, taken from reference TRBV5-1 and TRBJ2-5): KAGVTQTPRYLIKTRGQQVTLSCSPISGHRSVSWYQQTPGQGLQFLFEYFSETQRNKGNFPGRFSGRQFSNSRSEMNVSTLELGDSALYLCASSLGTGNLQETQYFGPGTRLLVL.

This clonotype came up many times. This chain links TRBV14 with TRBJ1-6; perhaps TRBD1 as D (5 bases). Germline CDR1 and CDR2: SGHDN and FVKESK. CDR3 length: 13 amino acids. Deletions cut 1 base from V and 11 bases from J, with 9 bases between. CDR3 in amino acids: CASSQVTGAPLHF. The CDR3 nucleotides read TGTGCCAGCAGCCAAGTAACGGGGGCACCCCTCCACTTT. The complete variable domain, with remaining parts taken from reference TRBV14 and TRBJ1-6, reads EAGVTQFPSHSVIEKGQTVTLRCDPISGHDNLYWYRRVMGKEIKFLLHFVKESKQDESGMPNNRFLAERTGGTYSTLKVQPAELEDSGVYFCASSQVTGAPLHFGNGTRLTVT.

The chain employs TRBV23-1 and TRBJ2-5, with D uncertain. Being an ORF, TRBV23-1 has a function that is uncertain. Trimming stripped 0 bases from V and 4 bases from J, with 15 bases between. This CDR3 spans 16 amino acids. The CDR3 region has the DNA TGCGCCAGCAGTCAATCGTTCCGGACCCGACGAGAGACCCAGTACTTC. It yields the protein CASSQSFRTRRETQYF.